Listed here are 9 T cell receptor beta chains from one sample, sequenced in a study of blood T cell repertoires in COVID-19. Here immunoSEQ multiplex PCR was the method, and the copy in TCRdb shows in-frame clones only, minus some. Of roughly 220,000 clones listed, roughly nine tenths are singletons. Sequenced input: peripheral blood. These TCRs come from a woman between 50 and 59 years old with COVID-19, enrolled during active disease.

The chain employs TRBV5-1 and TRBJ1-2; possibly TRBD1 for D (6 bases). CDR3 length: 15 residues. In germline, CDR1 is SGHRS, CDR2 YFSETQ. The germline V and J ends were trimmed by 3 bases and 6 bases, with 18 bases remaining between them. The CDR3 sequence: CASSWAGTPINGYTF. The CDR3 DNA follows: TGCGCCAGCAGCTGGGCCGGGACACCGATTAATGGCTACACCTTC.

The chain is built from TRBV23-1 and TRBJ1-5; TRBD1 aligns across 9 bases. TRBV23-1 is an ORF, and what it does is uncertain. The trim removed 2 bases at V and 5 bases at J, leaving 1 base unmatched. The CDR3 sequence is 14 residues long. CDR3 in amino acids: CASSQDRGDQPQHF. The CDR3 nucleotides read TGCGCCAGCAGTCAAGACAGGGGGGATCAGCCCCAGCATTTT.

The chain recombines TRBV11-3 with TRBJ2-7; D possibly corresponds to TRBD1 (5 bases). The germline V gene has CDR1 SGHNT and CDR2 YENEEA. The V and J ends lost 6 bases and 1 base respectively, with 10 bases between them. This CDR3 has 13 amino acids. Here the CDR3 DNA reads TGTGCCAGCAGGGGGCAGTTTTCCTACGAGCAGTACTTC. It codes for CASRGQFSYEQYF.

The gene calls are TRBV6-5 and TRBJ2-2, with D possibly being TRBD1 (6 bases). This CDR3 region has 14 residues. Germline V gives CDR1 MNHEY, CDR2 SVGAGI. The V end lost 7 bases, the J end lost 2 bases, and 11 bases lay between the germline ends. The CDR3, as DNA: TGTGCCAGCAAGGGGGACACCAACACCGGGGAGCTGTTTTTT. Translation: CASKGDTNTGELFF.

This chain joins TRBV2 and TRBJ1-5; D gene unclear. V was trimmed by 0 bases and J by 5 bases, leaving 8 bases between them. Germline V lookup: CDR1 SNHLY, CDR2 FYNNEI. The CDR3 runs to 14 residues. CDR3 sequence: CASSEAYSYQPQHF. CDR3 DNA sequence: TGTGCCAGCAGTGAAGCATACTCCTATCAGCCCCAGCATTTT.

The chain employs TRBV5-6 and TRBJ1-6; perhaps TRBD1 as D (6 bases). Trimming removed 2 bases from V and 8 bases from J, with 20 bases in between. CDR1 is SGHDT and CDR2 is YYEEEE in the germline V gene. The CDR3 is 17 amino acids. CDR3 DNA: TGTGCCAGCAGCTTAAGGGGGACGCCGGGGACGGATTCACCCCTCCACTTT. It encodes CASSLRGTPGTDSPLHF.

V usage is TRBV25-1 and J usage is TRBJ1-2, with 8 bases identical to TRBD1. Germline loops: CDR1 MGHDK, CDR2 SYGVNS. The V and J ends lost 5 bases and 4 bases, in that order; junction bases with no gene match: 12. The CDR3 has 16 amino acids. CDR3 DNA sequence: TGTGCCAGCAGTTCGCTGACAGGGGAAGATGCCTATGGCTACACCTTC. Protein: CASSSLTGEDAYGYTF.

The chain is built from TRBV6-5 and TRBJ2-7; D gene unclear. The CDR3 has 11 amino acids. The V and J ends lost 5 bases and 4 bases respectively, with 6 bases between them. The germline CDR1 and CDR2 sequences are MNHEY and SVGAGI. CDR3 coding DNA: TGTGCCAGCAGTCGAGGTTACGAGCAGTACTTC. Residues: CASSRGYEQYF.

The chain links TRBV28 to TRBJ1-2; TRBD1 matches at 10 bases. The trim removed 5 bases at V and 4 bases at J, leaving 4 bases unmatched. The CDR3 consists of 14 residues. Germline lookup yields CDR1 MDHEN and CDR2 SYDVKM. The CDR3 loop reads CASSPGTGAYGYTF. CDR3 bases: TGTGCCAGCAGTCCCGGGACAGGGGCCTATGGCTACACCTTC.